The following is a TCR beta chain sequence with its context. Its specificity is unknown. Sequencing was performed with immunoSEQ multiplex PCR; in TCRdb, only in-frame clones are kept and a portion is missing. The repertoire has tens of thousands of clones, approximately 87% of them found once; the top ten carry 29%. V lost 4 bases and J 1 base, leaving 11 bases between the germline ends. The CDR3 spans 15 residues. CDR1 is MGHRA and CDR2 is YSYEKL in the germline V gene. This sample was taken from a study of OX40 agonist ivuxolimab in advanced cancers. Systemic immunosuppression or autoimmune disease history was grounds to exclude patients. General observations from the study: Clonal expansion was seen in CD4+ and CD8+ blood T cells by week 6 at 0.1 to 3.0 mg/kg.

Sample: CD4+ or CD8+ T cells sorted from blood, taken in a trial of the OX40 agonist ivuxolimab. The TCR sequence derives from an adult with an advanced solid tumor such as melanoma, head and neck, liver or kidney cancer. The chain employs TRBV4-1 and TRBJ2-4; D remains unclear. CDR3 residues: CASSRASPAKNIQYF. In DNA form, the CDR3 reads TGCGCCAGCAGCCGAGCGTCTCCGGCCAAAAACATTCAGTACTTC.